This is a list of T cell receptor beta chains from one sample in a study of CD8+ T cells in alopecia areata. Sequencing used immunoSEQ multiplex PCR; TCRdb keeps in-frame clones, though not all of them. Of about 220,000 clones in the sample, about 57% were seen once. Source: CD4+ T cells sorted from blood, taken at week 4, from a patient treated with tofacitinib. Every receptor here comes from a human donor with alopecia areata. Each CDR3 is given without its conserved first and last residue.

V gene	CDR3 length	J gene	CDR3 protein
TRBV2	10	TRBJ1-1	ASVQEDTEAF
TRBV6-5	10	TRBJ2-5	ASRRFQETQY
TRBV19	10	TRBJ2-7	ASSIEPSEQY
TRBV29-1	10	TRBJ1-1	SVEEGITEAF
TRBV7-2	12	TRBJ1-2	ASSRQPGDYGYT
TRBV4-3	17	TRBJ2-6	ASSQDSATSRTGANVLT
TRBV6-4	11	TRBJ1-1	ASSEKTNTEAF
TRBV30	12	TRBJ1-2	AWSVLWGGGGYT
TRBV11-2	9	TRBJ1-1	ASSQTQGAF
TRBV7-7	11	TRBJ2-5	ASSAGEGETQY
TRBV27	12	TRBJ2-7	ASSLSGSSYEQY
TRBV5-5	11	TRBJ2-2	ASSLDHPGELF
TRBV6-5	13	TRBJ2-3	ASRRDYGGTDTQY
TRBV29-1	10	TRBJ2-7	SVQSGPYEQY
TRBV5-1	12	TRBJ1-1	ASSSGRLNTEAF
TRBV29-1	13	TRBJ2-3	SVVNGASGTDTQY
TRBV14	11	TRBJ2-7	ASSQKGSGEQY
TRBV4-3	14	TRBJ2-1	ASSQDLAGGLNEQF
TRBV5-1	14	TRBJ2-1	ASSPGAGRDYNEQF
TRBV27	14	TRBJ1-6	ASSSVRSSYNSPLH
TRBV2	11	TRBJ1-1	ASSVQVNTEAF
TRBV29-1	10	TRBJ2-4	SVVGRENIQY
TRBV9	13	TRBJ2-3	ASGWSGASTDTQY
TRBV5-1	12	TRBJ1-1	ASSFQGGGTEAF
TRBV6-1	11	TRBJ2-3	ASSDQSTDTQY
TRBV7-2	12	TRBJ2-7	ASSKTSGVYEQY
TRBV13	11	TRBJ1-2	ASSADRGYGYT
TRBV30	11	TRBJ1-1	AWSVGTGFEAF
TRBV30	12	TRBJ1-2	AWNQDRNVDGYT
TRBV12-5	17	TRBJ2-1	ASGLFLTGLSSSYNEQF
TRBV30	10	TRBJ2-1	AWSEWQSEQF
TRBV4-1	10	TRBJ2-3	ASSRSTDTQY
TRBV30	9	TRBJ2-5	AGTRQETQY
TRBV9	12	TRBJ2-6	VSSEGSGANVLT
TRBV29-1	13	TRBJ1-2	SRGPAGVEVGGYT
TRBV15	13	TRBJ2-3	ATSRVSGYPDTQY
TRBV18	11	TRBJ2-4	ASSPPGLNIQY
TRBV30	10	TRBJ2-1	AWSVRGGAQF
TRBV30	10	TRBJ2-1	AQQTTTNEQF
TRBV6-6	11	TRBJ2-5	ASSSRVSETQY
TRBV29-1	11	TRBJ1-1	SVFGVVNTEAF
TRBV19	12	TRBJ2-5	ASSQRQGQETQY
TRBV5-1	12	TRBJ1-5	ASSLEGSNQPQH
TRBV5-1	13	TRBJ2-7	ASSLGSGGQDEQY
TRBV29-1	12	TRBJ1-2	SAAPRGEDYGYT
TRBV29-1	13	TRBJ2-5	SVGAGGTLQETQY
TRBV13	10	TRBJ1-2	ASSHRLTGYT
TRBV20-1	9	TRBJ2-3	SAFKSGTQY
TRBV9	13	TRBJ2-5	ASSVRQGIQETQY
TRBV29-1	12	TRBJ1-2	SAARDRGRDGYT
TRBV2	9	TRBJ2-1	ASSSTGTKF
TRBV5-1	13	TRBJ2-1	ASTQASGGAGEQF
TRBV30	12	TRBJ1-4	AWSSTGTGEKLF
TRBV7-2	13	TRBJ1-5	ASSPGQSFNQPQH
TRBV4-3	14	TRBJ1-6	ASSQEQGAVNSPLH
TRBV6-1	15	TRBJ1-5	ASSEHLGQAPNQPQH
TRBV6-6	7	TRBJ1-1	ARGGEAF
TRBV7-8	10	TRBJ2-3	ASSREADTQY
TRBV5-4	13	TRBJ2-7	ASSLGQPGDYEQY